The 15 T cell receptor beta chains below were found in one sample sequenced in a study of technical replicates of blood from a handful of donors. Clones were sequenced by immunoSEQ multiplex PCR, and TCRdb holds only the in-frame ones, with some missing. The sample shows some 69,000 clones, roughly 88% of them seen only once. Sequenced sample: PBMCs. The receptors originated from a human donor in good health. Some clones in this sample may be carry-over from other donors' samples.

The V and J genes are TRBV6-5 and TRBJ2-1; no clear D. Per the germline V gene, CDR1 is MNHEY and CDR2 is SVGAGI. The CDR3 is made up of 13 amino acids. Trimming shortened V by 4 bases and J by 5 bases, and 9 bases separated the two germline ends. CDR3 sequence reads: CASSLTEDNEQFF. CDR3 DNA sequence: TGTGCCAGCAGTTTAACAGAAGACAATGAGCAGTTCTTC.

This clone was counted only a few times. The CDR3 nucleotides read TGCAGTGCAAGGGACACTCCTGAAGCTTTCTTT. This codes for CSARDTPEAFF. This rearrangement joins TRBV20-1 to TRBJ1-1; possibly TRBD1 for D (6 bases). The V end lost 6 bases, the J end lost 6 bases, and 11 bases lay between the germline ends. CDR3 length equals 11 residues. Germline values: CDR1 DFQATT, CDR2 SNEGSKA (reference sequence).

The chain employs TRBV6-5 and TRBJ1-4, with 7 bases aligning to TRBD1. J was trimmed by 5 bases and V by 8 bases; bases with no gene match: 2. CDR3 length equals 12 residues. Looked up from germline, CDR1 is MNHEY and CDR2 is SVGAGI. CDR3 residues: CASGTDNEKLFF. CDR3 in DNA: TGTGCCAGCGGGACAGACAATGAAAAACTGTTTTTT.

This chain links TRBV5-1 with TRBJ1-1; D unresolved. V shed 0 bases and J shed 0 bases, with 3 bases lying between them. CDR3 length: 13 residues. From germline, CDR1 is SGHRS and CDR2 YFSETQ. This CDR3 is CASSLVVNTEAFF. CDR3 coding DNA: TGCGCCAGCAGCTTGGTAGTGAACACTGAAGCTTTCTTT. The entire variable domain, with the rest obtained from reference TRBV5-1 and TRBJ1-1, is as follows: KAGVTQTPRYLIKTRGQQVTLSCSPISGHRSVSWYQQTPGQGLQFLFEYFSETQRNKGNFPGRFSGRQFSNSRSEMNVSTLELGDSALYLCASSLVVNTEAFFGQGTRLTVV.

The V call is TRBV5-4, the J call TRBJ2-2; TRBD1 might be the D (6 bases). Germline-derived CDR1 and CDR2 are SGHNT and YYREEE (reference sequence). The CDR3 length is 16 residues. Trimming removed 0 bases from V and 6 bases from J, with 15 bases in between. CDR3 protein: CASSLDGQLGAGELFF. The CDR3 DNA reads TGTGCCAGCAGCTTGGACGGACAGCTGGGGGCCGGGGAGCTGTTTTTT.

This clone was seen a single time. The chain employs TRBV6-6 and TRBJ2-7, with 7 nucleotides matching TRBD1. Germline trimming cut 6 bases from V and 5 bases from J; bases unmatched to any gene: 7. Germline CDR1 MNHNY, CDR2 SVGAGI (reference sequence). This CDR3 region has 13 residues. The CDR3 bases are TGTGCCAGCAGGCCGGGACAGTTCCACGAGCAGTACTTC. It codes for CASRPGQFHEQYF.

The chain employs TRBV9 and TRBJ2-5, with D possibly TRBD2 on 5 matching bases. V lost 2 bases to trimming and J lost 7 bases, with 9 bases between them. CDR1 is SGDLS, CDR2 YYNGEE, per germline. This CDR3 has 12 residues. CDR3: CASSVGEGTQYF. CDR3 DNA: TGTGCCAGCAGCGTGGGCGAGGGGACCCAGTACTTC.

V usage is TRBV18 and J usage is TRBJ2-3; 7 bases are a match to TRBD2. V lost 3 bases to trimming and J lost 5 bases; unmatched junction nucleotides: 5. Germline V gives CDR1 KGHSH, CDR2 LQKENI. This CDR3 comprises 14 residues. The CDR3 nucleotides are TGTGCCAGCTCACCTCTAGCGGTACTAGATACGCAGTATTTT. It encodes CASSPLAVLDTQYF.

The chain joins TRBV5-4 to TRBJ2-5; 13 bases line up with TRBD2. J gave up 5 bases and V 9 bases, and 7 bases lay outside the gene matches. The germline gives CDR1 SGHNT, CDR2 YYREEE (reference sequence). The CDR3 covers 14 residues. The CDR3 DNA reads as TGTGCCATACAACTAGCGGGAGGGCCGGAGACCCAGTACTTC. Translated, it gives CAIQLAGGPETQYF.

The chain is built from TRBV11-2 and TRBJ2-6; 9 positions match TRBD1. This CDR3 is 17 amino acids long. Germline V gene lookup returns CDR1 SGHAT and CDR2 FQNNGV. V was clipped by 5 bases and J by 2 bases; unmatched bases: 7. CDR3 region: CASSPTGGGPGANVLTF. CDR3 DNA sequence: TGTGCCAGCAGCCCCACAGGGGGCGGACCTGGGGCCAACGTCCTGACTTTC.

This clone is classed as medium-sized. This rearrangement joins TRBV2 to TRBJ2-2; 8 nucleotides match TRBD2. Germline CDR1 SNHLY, CDR2 FYNNEI. The CDR3 contains 14 residues. J was trimmed by 4 bases and V by 11 bases; bases with no gene match: 9. CDR3 region: CAASGRAFTGELFF. The CDR3 DNA reads as TGTGCCGCCTCCGGGAGGGCCTTCACCGGGGAGCTGTTTTTT.

The V and J genes are TRBV6-5 and TRBJ1-4; D remains ambiguous. The V gene's germline CDR1 is MNHEY and CDR2 SVGAGI. The CDR3 loop spans 14 amino acids. V was pared by 3 bases and J by 5 bases, with 10 bases between. The CDR3 DNA reads as TGTGCCAGCAGTTATGAGGGAAAAAATGAAAAACTGTTTTTT. It encodes CASSYEGKNEKLFF.

The CDR3 protein is CASSVAGQGGPPVDGYTF. CDR3 in DNA: TGTGCCAGCAGCGTCGCTGGGCAGGGGGGACCTCCCGTCGATGGCTACACCTTC. The V call is TRBV9, the J call TRBJ1-2; TRBD1 aligns across 7 bases. This CDR3 comprises 18 residues. The germline V gene has CDR1 SGDLS and CDR2 YYNGEE. Unmatched junction bases numbered 19, after V lost 2 bases and J lost 6 bases.

The V and J genes are TRBV7-8 and TRBJ2-7; 8 nucleotides match TRBD1. Trimming took 4 bases from V and 2 from J; bases not matched to a gene: 4. The length of the CDR3 is 14 residues. In germline, CDR1 is SGHVS, CDR2 FQNEAQ. The CDR3 sequence is CASSSQGVAYEQYF. CDR3 sequence (DNA): TGTGCCAGCAGCTCACAGGGGGTCGCCTACGAGCAGTACTTC. The whole variable domain, remainder taken from reference TRBV7-8 and TRBJ2-7, is GAGVSQSPRYKVAKRGQDVALRCDPISGHVSLFWYQQALGQGPEFLTYFQNEAQLDKSGLPSDRFFAERPEGSVSTLKIQRTQQEDSAVYLCASSSQGVAYEQYFGPGTRLTVT.

The chain joins TRBV6-5 to TRBJ2-7, with D possibly TRBD2 on 6 matching bases. Germline-derived CDR1 and CDR2 are MNHEY and SVGAGI. Between the trimmed V and J ends, which lost 0 bases and 0 bases, there was a span of 12 bases. The CDR3 has 16 residues. The CDR3 reads CASSYSGLQSSYEQYF. CDR3 in DNA: TGTGCCAGCAGTTACTCGGGACTGCAGAGCTCCTACGAGCAGTACTTC.